The T cell receptor (beta chain) under discussion was sequenced for a study of blood T cell repertoires in COVID-19. Study summary: Acute and convalescent COVID-19 samples came from the United States, Italy and Spain. From T cells, B-cell-depleted T cells, or PBMCs came the material, which was cDNA or gDNA.

Trimming left V 1 base short and J 3 bases short, with 11 bases between. The CDR3 loop spans 15 amino acids. The germline V gene encodes CDR1 LNHDA and CDR2 SQIVND (reference sequence). As originally analysed: Amplified reference gene primers provided the basis for estimating nucleated cell counts. Assay: immunoSEQ multiplex PCR; the TCRdb copy retains only in-frame clones and omits some. V and J calls and clone size are given by that table; D and trimming were obtained from the DNA. The sample contains 150,000 to 200,000 clones, around 74% of which appear only once. The rearrangement uses TRBV19 and TRBJ2-3, with a possible D match to TRBD2 (6 bases). The sequenced material came from peripheral blood. This receptor was obtained from a man aged 70-80 years with acute or convalescent COVID-19. The CDR3 sequence is CASSIVGSGTDTQYF. DNA of the CDR3: TGTGCCAGTAGTATAGTTGGTAGCGGAACAGATACGCAGTATTTT.